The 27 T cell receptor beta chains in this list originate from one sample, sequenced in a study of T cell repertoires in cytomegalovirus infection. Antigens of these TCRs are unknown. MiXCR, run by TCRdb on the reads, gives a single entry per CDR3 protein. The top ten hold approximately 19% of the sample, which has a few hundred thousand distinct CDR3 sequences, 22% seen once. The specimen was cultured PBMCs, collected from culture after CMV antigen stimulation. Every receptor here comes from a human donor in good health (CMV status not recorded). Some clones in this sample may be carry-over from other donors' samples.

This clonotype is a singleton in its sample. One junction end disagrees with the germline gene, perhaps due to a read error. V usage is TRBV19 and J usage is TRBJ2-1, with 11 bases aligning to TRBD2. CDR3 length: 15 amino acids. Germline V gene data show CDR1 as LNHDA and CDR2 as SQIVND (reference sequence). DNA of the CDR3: TGTGCCAGTACTATAGCGGGGGGGACCTACAATGAGCAGTTCTTC. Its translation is CASTIAGGTYNEQFF.

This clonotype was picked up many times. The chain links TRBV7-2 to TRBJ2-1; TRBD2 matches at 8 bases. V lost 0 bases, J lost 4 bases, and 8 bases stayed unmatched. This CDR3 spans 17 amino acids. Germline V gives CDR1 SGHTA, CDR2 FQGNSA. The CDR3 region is CASSLAYRTSRYNEQFF. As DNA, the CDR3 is TGTGCCAGCAGCTTAGCGTACAGGACTAGCAGATACAATGAGCAGTTCTTC.

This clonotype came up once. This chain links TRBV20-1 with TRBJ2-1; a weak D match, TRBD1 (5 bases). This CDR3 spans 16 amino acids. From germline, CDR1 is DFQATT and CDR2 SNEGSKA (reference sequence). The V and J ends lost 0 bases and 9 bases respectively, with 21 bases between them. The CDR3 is CSARELYSGNSGEQFF. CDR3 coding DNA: TGCAGTGCTAGAGAATTATATTCAGGGAACTCCGGTGAGCAGTTCTTC.

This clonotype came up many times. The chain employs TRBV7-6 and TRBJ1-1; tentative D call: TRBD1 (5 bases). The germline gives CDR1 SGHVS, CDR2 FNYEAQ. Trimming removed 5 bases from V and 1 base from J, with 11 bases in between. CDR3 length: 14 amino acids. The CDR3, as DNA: TGTGCCAGCAGCCGGGGCCGGGGGAACACTGAAGCTTTCTTT. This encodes CASSRGRGNTEAFF.

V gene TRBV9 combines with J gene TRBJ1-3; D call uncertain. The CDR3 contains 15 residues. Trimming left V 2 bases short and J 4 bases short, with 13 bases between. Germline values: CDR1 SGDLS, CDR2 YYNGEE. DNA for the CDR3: TGTGCCAGCAGCGTCTCCGTAAGTCAGGGAAACACCATATATTTT. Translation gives CASSVSVSQGNTIYF. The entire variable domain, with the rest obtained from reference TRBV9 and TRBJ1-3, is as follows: DSGVTQTPKHLITATGQRVTLRCSPRSGDLSVYWYQQSLDQGLQFLIQYYNGEERAKGNILERFSAQQFPDLHSELNLSSLELGDSALYFCASSVSVSQGNTIYFGEGSWLTVV.

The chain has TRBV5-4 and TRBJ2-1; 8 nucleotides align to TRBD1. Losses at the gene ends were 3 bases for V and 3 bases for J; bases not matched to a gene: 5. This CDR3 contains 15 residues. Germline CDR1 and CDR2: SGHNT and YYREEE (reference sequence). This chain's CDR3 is CASSSTGTGYNEQFF. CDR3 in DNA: TGTGCCAGCAGCTCCACCGGGACAGGCTACAATGAGCAGTTCTTC. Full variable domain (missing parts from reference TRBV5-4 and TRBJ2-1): ETGVTQSPTHLIKTRGQQVTLRCSSQSGHNTVSWYQQALGQGPQFIFQYYREEENGRGNFPPRFSGLQFPNYSSELNVNALELDDSALYLCASSSTGTGYNEQFFGPGTRLTVL.

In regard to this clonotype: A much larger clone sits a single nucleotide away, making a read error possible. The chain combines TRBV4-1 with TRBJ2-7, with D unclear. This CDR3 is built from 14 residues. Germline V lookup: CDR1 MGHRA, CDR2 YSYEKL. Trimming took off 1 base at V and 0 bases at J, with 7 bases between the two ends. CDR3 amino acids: CASSQAENSYEQYF. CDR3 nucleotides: TGCGCCAGCAGCCAAGCAGAAAACTCCTACGAGCAGTACTTC.

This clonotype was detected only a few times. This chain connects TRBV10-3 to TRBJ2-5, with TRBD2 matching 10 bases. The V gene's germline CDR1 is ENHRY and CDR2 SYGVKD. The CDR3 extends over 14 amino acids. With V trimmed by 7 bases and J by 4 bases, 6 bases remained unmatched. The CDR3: CAIKSSGSLETQYF. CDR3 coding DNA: TGTGCCATCAAATCTAGCGGGAGTTTAGAGACCCAGTACTTC.

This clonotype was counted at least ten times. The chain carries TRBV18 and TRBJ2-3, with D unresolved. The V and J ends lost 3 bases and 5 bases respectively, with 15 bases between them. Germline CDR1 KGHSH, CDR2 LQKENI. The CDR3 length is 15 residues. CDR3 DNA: TGTGCCAGCTCACCTCTGGGCCCGAGACAAGATACGCAGTATTTT. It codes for CASSPLGPRQDTQYF.

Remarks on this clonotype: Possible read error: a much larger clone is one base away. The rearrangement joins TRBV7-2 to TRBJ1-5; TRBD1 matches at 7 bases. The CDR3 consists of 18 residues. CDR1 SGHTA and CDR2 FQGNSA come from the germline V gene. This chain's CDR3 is CASGLVGGGQDSNQPQHF. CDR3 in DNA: TGTGCCAGCGGCTTAGTAGGAGGGGGCCAAGATAGCAATCAGCCCCAGCATTTT.

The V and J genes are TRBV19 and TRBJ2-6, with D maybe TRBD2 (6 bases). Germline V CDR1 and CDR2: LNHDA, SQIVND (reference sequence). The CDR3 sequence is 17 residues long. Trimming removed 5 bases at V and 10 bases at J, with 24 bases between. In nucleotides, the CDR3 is TGTGCCAGTAGTCCTAATTCGGTCTATAGCGGAGCTAACGTCCTGACTTTC. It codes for CASSPNSVYSGANVLTF.

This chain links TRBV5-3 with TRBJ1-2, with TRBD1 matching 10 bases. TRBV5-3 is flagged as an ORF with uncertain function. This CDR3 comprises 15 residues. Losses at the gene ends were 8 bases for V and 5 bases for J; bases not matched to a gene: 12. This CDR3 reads CASSPGDRGGYGYTF. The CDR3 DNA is TGTGCCAGCAGCCCGGGGGACAGGGGAGGGTATGGCTACACCTTC.

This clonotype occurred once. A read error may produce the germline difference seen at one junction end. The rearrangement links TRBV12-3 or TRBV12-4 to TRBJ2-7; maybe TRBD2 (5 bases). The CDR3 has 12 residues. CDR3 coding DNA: TGTGCCAGCAGTTTAGATCGCGGGCTTATGGACTTC. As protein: CASSLDRGLMDF.

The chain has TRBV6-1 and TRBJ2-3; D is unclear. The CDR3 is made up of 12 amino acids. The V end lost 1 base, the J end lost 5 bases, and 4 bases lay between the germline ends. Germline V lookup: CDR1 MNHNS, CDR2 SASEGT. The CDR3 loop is CASSEVRDTQYF. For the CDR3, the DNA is TGTGCCAGCAGTGAAGTAAGAGATACGCAGTATTTT.

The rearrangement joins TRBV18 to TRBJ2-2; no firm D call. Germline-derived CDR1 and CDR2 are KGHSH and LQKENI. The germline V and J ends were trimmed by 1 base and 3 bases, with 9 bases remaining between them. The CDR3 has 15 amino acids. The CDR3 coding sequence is TGTGCCAGCTCACCACAGGGTAGATACACCGGGGAGCTGTTTTTT. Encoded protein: CASSPQGRYTGELFF.

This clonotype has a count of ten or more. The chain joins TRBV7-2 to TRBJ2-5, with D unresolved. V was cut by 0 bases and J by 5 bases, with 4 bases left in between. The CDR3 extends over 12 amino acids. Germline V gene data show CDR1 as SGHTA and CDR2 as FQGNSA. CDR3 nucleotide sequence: TGTGCCAGCAGCTTAGCCCGCGAGACCCAGTACTTC. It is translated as CASSLARETQYF.

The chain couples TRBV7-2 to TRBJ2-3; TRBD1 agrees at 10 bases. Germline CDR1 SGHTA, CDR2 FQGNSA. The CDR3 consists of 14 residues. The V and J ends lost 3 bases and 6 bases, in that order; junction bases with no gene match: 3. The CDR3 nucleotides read TGTGCCAGCAGCTTGGGACAGGGGTGGGATACGCAGTATTTT. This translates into CASSLGQGWDTQYF.

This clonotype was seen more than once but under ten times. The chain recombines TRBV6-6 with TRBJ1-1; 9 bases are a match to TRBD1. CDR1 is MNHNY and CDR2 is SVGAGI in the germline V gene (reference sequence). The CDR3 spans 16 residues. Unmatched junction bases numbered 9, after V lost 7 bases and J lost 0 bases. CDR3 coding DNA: TGTGCCAGCACGCGAGGACAGGGGAGCATGAACACTGAAGCTTTCTTT. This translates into CASTRGQGSMNTEAFF.

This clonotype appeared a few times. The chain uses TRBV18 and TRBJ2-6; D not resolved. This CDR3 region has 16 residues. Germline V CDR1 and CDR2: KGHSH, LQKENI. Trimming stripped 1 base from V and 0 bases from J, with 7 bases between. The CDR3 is CASSPQSPSGANVLTF. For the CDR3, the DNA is TGTGCCAGCTCACCACAGTCCCCCTCTGGGGCCAACGTCCTGACTTTC.

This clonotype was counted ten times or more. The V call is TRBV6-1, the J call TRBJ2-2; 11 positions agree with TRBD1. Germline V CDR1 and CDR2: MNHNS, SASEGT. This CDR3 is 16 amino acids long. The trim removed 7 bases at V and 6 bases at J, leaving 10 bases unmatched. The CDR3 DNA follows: TGTGCCAGCACCAGAAATCCGGGACAGGGGGCCGGGGAGCTGTTTTTT. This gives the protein CASTRNPGQGAGELFF.

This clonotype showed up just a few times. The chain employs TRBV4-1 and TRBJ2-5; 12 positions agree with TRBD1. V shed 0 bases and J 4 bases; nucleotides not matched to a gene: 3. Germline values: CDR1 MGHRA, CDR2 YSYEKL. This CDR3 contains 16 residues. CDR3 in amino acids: CASSQDRDRGLETQYF. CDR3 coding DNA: TGCGCCAGCAGCCAAGATCGGGACAGGGGGCTAGAGACCCAGTACTTC.

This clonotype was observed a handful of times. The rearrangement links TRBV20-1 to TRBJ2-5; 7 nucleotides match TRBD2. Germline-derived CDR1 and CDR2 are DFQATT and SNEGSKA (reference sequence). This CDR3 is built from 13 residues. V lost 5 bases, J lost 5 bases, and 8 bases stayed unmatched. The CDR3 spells CSALGGPRETQYF. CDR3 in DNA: TGCAGTGCTTTGGGAGGGCCCCGGGAGACCCAGTACTTC.

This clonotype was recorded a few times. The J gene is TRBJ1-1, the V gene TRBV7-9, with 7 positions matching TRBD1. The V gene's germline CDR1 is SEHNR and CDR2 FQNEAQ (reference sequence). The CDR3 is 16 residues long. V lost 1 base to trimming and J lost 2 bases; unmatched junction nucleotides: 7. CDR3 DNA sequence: TGTGCCAGCAGCTTAGAAGGGGGCATTGGTAACACTGAAGCTTTCTTT. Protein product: CASSLEGGIGNTEAFF.

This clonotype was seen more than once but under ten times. In nucleotides, the CDR3 is TGCGCCAGCAGCCAAGGGGGGACAGGGAGCAATCAGCCCCAGCATTTT. Residues: CASSQGGTGSNQPQHF. This rearrangement joins TRBV4-1 to TRBJ1-5, with 9 bases identical to TRBD1. The CDR3 runs to 16 residues. The V and J ends lost 1 base and 1 base, in that order; junction bases with no gene match: 2. CDR1 and CDR2 (germline): MGHRA, YSYEKL.

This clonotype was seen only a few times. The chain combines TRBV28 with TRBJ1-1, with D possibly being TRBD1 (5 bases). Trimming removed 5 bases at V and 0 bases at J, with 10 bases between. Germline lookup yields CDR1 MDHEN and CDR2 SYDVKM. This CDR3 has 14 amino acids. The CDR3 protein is CASSTGLVNTEAFF. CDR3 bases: TGTGCCAGCAGTACGGGACTGGTGAACACTGAAGCTTTCTTT.

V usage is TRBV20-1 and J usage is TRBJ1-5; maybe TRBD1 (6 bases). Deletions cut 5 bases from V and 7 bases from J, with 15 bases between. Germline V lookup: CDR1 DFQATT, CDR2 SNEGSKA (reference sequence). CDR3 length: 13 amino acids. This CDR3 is CSALVGGKQPQHF. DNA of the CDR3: TGCAGTGCTCTCGTAGGGGGTAAACAGCCCCAGCATTTT.

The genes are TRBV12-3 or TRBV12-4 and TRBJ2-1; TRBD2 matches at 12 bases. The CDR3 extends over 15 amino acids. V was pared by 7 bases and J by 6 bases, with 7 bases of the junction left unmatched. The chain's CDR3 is CASNLTSGSFNEQFF. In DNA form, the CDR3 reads TGTGCCAGCAACCTGACTAGCGGGAGTTTCAATGAGCAGTTCTTC.